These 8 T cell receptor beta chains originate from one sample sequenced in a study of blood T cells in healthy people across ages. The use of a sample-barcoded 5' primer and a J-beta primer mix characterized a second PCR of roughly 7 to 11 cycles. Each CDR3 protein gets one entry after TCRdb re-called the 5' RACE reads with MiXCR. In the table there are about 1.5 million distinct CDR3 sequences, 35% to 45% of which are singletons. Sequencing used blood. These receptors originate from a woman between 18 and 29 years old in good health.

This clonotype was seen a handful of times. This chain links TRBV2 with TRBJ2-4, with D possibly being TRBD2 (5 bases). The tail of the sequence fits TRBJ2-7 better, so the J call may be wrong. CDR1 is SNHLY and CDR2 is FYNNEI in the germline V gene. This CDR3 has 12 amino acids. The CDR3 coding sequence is TGTGCCAGCAACGGGGTGTCCTACGAGCAGTACTTC. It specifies CASNGVSYEQYF.

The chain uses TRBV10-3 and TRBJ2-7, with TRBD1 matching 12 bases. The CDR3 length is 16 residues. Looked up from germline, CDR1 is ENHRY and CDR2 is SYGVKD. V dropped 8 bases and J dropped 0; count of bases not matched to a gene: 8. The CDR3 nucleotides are TGTGCCATCTCCGGGACAGGGGGCCCCTACTCCTACGAGCAGTACTTC. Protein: CAISGTGGPYSYEQYF.

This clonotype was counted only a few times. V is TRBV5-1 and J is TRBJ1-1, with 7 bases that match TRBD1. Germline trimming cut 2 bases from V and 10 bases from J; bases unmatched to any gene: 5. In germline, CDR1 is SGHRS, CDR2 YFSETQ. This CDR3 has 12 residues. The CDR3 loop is CASSLDRVGAFF. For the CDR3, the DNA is TGCGCCAGCAGCTTAGACAGGGTCGGAGCTTTCTTT. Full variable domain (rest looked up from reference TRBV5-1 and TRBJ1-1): KAGVTQTPRYLIKTRGQQVTLSCSPISGHRSVSWYQQTPGQGLQFLFEYFSETQRNKGNFPGRFSGRQFSNSRSEMNVSTLELGDSALYLCASSLDRVGAFFGQGTRLTVV.

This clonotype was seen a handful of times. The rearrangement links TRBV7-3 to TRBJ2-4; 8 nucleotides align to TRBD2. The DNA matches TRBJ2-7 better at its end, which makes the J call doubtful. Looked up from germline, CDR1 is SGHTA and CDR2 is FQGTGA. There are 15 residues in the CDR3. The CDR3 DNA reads TGTGCCAGCAGCTATCGAGCGGGAGAATTCTACGAGCAGTACTTC. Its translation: CASSYRAGEFYEQYF.

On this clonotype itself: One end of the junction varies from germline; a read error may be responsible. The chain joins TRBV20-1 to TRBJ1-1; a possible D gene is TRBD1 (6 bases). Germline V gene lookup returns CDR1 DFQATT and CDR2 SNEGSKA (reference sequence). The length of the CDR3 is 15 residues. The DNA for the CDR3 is TGCAGTGCTAACCGCCGGGACAACATGAACACTGAGGCTTTCTTT. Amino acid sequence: CSANRRDNMNTEAFF.

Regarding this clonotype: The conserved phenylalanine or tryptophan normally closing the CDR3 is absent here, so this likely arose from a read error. The CDR3 bases are TGTGCCAGCAGGTTGGGGACTAGCGGGGGGGATGAGCAGTTCTTG. Translation: CASRLGTSGGDEQFL. The rearrangement joins TRBV27 to TRBJ2-1; 16 nucleotides align to TRBD2. CDR1 is MNHEY and CDR2 is SMNVEV in the germline V gene (reference sequence). The CDR3 length is 15 residues. The junction had 4 bases not matched to a gene; V was cut back by 6 bases and J by 8 bases.

The CDR3 nucleotides are TGCGCCAGCAGACCCGACGGACTAGCAGATAGGGATACGCAGTATTTT. It encodes CASRPDGLADRDTQYF. The J gene is TRBJ2-3, the V gene TRBV5-1, with 8 bases that match TRBD2. The CDR3 has 16 amino acids. CDR1 and CDR2 from the germline V gene are SGHRS and YFSETQ. V lost 5 bases, J lost 6 bases, and 14 bases stayed unmatched. The complete variable domain, with remaining parts taken from reference TRBV5-1 and TRBJ2-3, reads KAGVTQTPRYLIKTRGQQVTLSCSPISGHRSVSWYQQTPGQGLQFLFEYFSETQRNKGNFPGRFSGRQFSNSRSEMNVSTLELGDSALYLCASRPDGLADRDTQYFGPGTRLTVL.

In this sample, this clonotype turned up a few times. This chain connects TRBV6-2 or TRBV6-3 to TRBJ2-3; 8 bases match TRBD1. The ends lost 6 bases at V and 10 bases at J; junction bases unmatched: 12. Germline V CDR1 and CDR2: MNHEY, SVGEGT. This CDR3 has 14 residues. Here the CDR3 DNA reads TGTGCCAGCAGCCCGGACAGGGCAACACTCGCGCAGTATTTT. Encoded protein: CASSPDRATLAQYF.